One and the same sample provided the 21 T cell receptor beta chains below, sequenced in a study. TCRdb re-analysed the 5' RACE reads in MiXCR, keeping a single row per CDR3 protein. This sample yields just under 65,000 distinct CDR3 sequences, of which about 20% are seen a single time; just under 3% belongs to the top ten. Sample: memory CD4+ T cells sorted from a lymph node. The subset is: memory CD4+ T cells, CD4+CD45RO+CD25-. These receptors all stem from a female donor with breast cancer.

This clonotype was observed a few times. At one of its ends the junction is not consistent with the germline gene, which may arise from a read error. The chain joins TRBV7-2 to TRBJ2-5; possible D gene TRBD2, 5 bases. The CDR3 extends over 14 amino acids. Looked up from germline, CDR1 is SGHTA and CDR2 is FQGNSA. The CDR3 sequence is CASSLLDFQETQYF. As DNA, the CDR3 is TGCGCCAGCAGCCTCCTGGACTTCCAAGAGACCCAGTACTTC.

This clonotype was recorded a few times. The rearrangement joins TRBV7-2 to TRBJ2-5, with a possible D match to TRBD1 (5 bases). CDR1 SGHTA and CDR2 FQGNSA come from the germline V gene. The CDR3 covers 16 residues. Trimming stripped 1 base from V and 0 bases from J, with 12 bases between. CDR3 DNA: TGTGCCAGCAGCTTAGTGGGTTTAGGGGACCAAGAGACCCAGTACTTC. The encoded protein is CASSLVGLGDQETQYF.

The chain carries TRBV2 and TRBJ2-3; D possibly corresponds to TRBD2 (6 bases). Germline CDR1 SNHLY, CDR2 FYNNEI. V was cut by 9 bases and J by 0 bases, with 13 bases left in between. This CDR3 is built from 14 residues. CDR3 sequence (DNA): TGTGCCAGTGCGGGATTAACTAGCACAGATACGCAGTATTTT. Its translation: CASAGLTSTDTQYF.

In this sample, this clonotype turned up many times. The chain joins TRBV6-5 to TRBJ2-4; TRBD2 matches at 8 bases. V trimming: 6 bases; J trimming: 3 bases; junction bases outside the gene matches: 7. This CDR3 spans 15 amino acids. Germline assignment: CDR1 MNHEY and CDR2 SVGAGI. The CDR3 nucleotides read TGTGCCAGCAGCAACGGACTAGCCGGCAAAAACATTCAGTACTTC. Translating it yields CASSNGLAGKNIQYF.

The V call is TRBV10-2, the J call TRBJ2-7; 10 nucleotides line up with TRBD1. Germline V gives CDR1 WSHSY, CDR2 SAAADI. The CDR3 consists of 15 residues. V lost 2 bases, J lost 5 bases, and 6 bases stayed unmatched. CDR3 residues: CASSETRDRGHEQYF. CDR3 coding DNA: TGCGCCAGCAGTGAGACCCGGGACAGGGGCCACGAGCAGTACTTC.

This clonotype was counted only a few times. The chain couples TRBV20-1 to TRBJ2-3, with TRBD2 as a possible D gene (5 bases). V shed 7 bases and J shed 9 bases, with 20 bases lying between them. This CDR3 is built from 13 residues. Germline lookup yields CDR1 DFQATT and CDR2 SNEGSKA (reference sequence). The CDR3 is CSVSLALPGTQYF. The DNA for the CDR3 is TGCAGTGTCAGTTTAGCGCTTCCAGGAACGCAGTATTTT.

In this sample, this clonotype turned up a few times. The chain links TRBV28 to TRBJ2-4; D is unclear. Germline CDR1 is MDHEN and CDR2 is SYDVKM. The V gene lost 3 bases and the J gene lost 1 base, with 10 bases spanning the gap. The CDR3 is 15 amino acids. The DNA of the CDR3 is TGTGCCAGCAGTTTTCAGTATGAGGCCAAAAACATTCAGTACTTC. It specifies CASSFQYEAKNIQYF.

For this clonotype: The junction and the germline gene differ at one end; a read error may be behind it. V and J are TRBV5-1 and TRBJ2-5, with 7 bases fitting TRBD1. The CDR3 totals 14 residues. In germline, CDR1 is SGHRS, CDR2 YFSETQ. CDR3 bases: TGCGCCAGCTGCTTAGGGGACAGCCAAGAGACCCAGTACTTC. It encodes CASCLGDSQETQYF.

The chain combines TRBV5-1 with TRBJ2-1; D unclear. This CDR3 contains 13 residues. Trimming took 3 bases from V and 10 from J, leaving 14 bases between them. Germline assignment: CDR1 SGHRS and CDR2 YFSETQ. CDR3 coding DNA: TGCGCCAGCAGCTACCCCCGGCTGGGAGAGCAGTTCTTC. This translates into CASSYPRLGEQFF.

The chain joins TRBV5-1 to TRBJ2-5, with D possibly being TRBD2 (6 bases). Trimming removed 3 bases at V and 2 bases at J, with 11 bases between. The germline V gene has CDR1 SGHRS and CDR2 YFSETQ. This CDR3 is 14 amino acids long. CDR3 amino acids: CASSSAGGQETQYF. The CDR3 DNA follows: TGCGCCAGCAGCTCCGCCGGGGGACAAGAGACCCAGTACTTC.

V usage is TRBV5-1 and J usage is TRBJ1-4, with D unresolved. Germline V lookup: CDR1 SGHRS, CDR2 YFSETQ. The CDR3 runs 14 residues. The V end was cut by 4 bases, the J end by 0 bases, with 7 bases between. The CDR3 DNA reads TGCGCCAGCAGCCGGGGTGCAACTAATGAAAAACTGTTTTTT. Translated: CASSRGATNEKLFF.

This clonotype was detected a few times. The rearrangement links TRBV5-1 to TRBJ1-2, with D hard to call. The CDR3 loop spans 14 amino acids. The germline V gene has CDR1 SGHRS and CDR2 YFSETQ. V was shortened by 2 bases and J by 4 bases, with 12 bases between the two germline ends. The CDR3 nucleotides read TGCGCCAGCAGCTTTGGAGAAGGGTCCTATGGCTACACCTTC. Protein: CASSFGEGSYGYTF.

The chain carries TRBV12-3 or TRBV12-4 and TRBJ2-3; the match to TRBD1 covers 10 bases. The J call may be mistaken, given a closer DNA end match to TRBJ2-1. The CDR3 runs 16 residues. CDR3 sequence: CASSSLGTGVWNEQFF. DNA for the CDR3: TGTGCCAGCAGTTCACTCGGGACAGGGGTGTGGAATGAGCAGTTCTTC.

The chain carries TRBV20-1 and TRBJ1-2; the D gene is possibly TRBD1 (5 bases). Deletions cut 3 bases from V and 7 bases from J, with 9 bases between. Germline V gene sequence: CDR1 DFQATT, CDR2 SNEGSKA (reference sequence). This CDR3 has 11 residues. This CDR3 reads CSASSGLGYTF. CDR3 bases: TGCAGTGCTAGTTCGGGGCTTGGCTACACCTTC.

This clonotype was detected ten times or more. The genes are TRBV7-8 and TRBJ1-4; D remains unclear. This CDR3 comprises 15 residues. Per the germline V gene, CDR1 is SGHVS and CDR2 is FQNEAQ. With 1 base removed from V and 8 bases from J, the gap between germline ends came to 14 bases. The CDR3 sequence is CASSLVGTGIEKLFF. Here the CDR3 DNA reads TGTGCCAGCAGCTTAGTCGGTACGGGGATCGAAAAACTGTTTTTT.

This clonotype appeared a few times. In nucleotides, the CDR3 is TGTGCCAGCAAGTCCGGGACTAGATACAATGAGCAGTTCTTC. It is translated as CASKSGTRYNEQFF. This chain joins TRBV28 and TRBJ2-1, with TRBD2 identical over 8 bases. Germline V gene sequence: CDR1 MDHEN, CDR2 SYDVKM. Trimming removed 7 bases from V and 4 bases from J; junction bases left unmatched: 6. There are 14 residues in the CDR3.

Only a few counts were recorded for this clonotype. This sequence joins TRBV13 and TRBJ1-2; no firm D call. The CDR3 totals 16 residues. Trimming cost V 2 bases and J 3 bases, with 16 bases left between them. Germline V lookup: CDR1 PRHDT, CDR2 FYEKMQ (reference sequence). The CDR3 DNA follows: TGTGCCAGCAGCTTACTCGTAGGGAGTCGGGACTATGGCTACACCTTC. It encodes CASSLLVGSRDYGYTF.

There are a few counts of this clonotype. The rearrangement links TRBV6-5 to TRBJ2-5, with D possibly TRBD1 on 5 matching bases. Trimming stripped 5 bases from V and 1 base from J, with 11 bases between. Germline V lookup: CDR1 MNHEY, CDR2 SVGAGI. The CDR3 is 14 residues long. The CDR3 loop reads CASSRRTFQETQYF. The DNA of the CDR3 is TGTGCCAGCAGTCGGCGGACATTCCAAGAGACCCAGTACTTC.

This clonotype was detected once. The CDR3 does not close with the conserved phenylalanine or tryptophan, likely indicating a read error. No DNA is shown, since the ends of the CDR3 on it are uncertain; the CDR3 is the one TCRdb lists. The chain has TRBV19 and TRBJ2-2; the tabulated D call, TRBD1, remains unverified against the DNA. The CDR3 numbers 8 amino acids, ends counted. Germline loops: CDR1 LNHDA, CDR2 SQIVND (reference sequence). CDR3 loop: CARSAYRV.

This clonotype was detected many times. The chain links TRBV4-1 to TRBJ1-3, with TRBD1 identical over 9 bases. Germline lookup yields CDR1 MGHRA and CDR2 YSYEKL. The V segment lost 4 bases and the J segment 3 bases; nucleotides outside the gene matches: 7. This CDR3 has 16 residues. CDR3 in amino acids: CASSPGQGSYGNTIYF. In DNA, the CDR3 is TGCGCCAGCAGCCCCGGACAGGGGAGCTATGGAAACACCATATATTTT.

The chain uses TRBV5-5 and TRBJ1-2, with 9 bases matching TRBD1. Germline CDR1 is SGHKS and CDR2 is YYEKEE (reference sequence). There are 14 residues in the CDR3. V shed 2 bases and J 6 bases; nucleotides not matched to a gene: 5. CDR3 in DNA: TGTGCCAGCAGCTTTGTCCGGACAGGGGATGGCTACACCTTC. Translation gives CASSFVRTGDGYTF.